The next 29 T cell receptor beta chains were all read from a single sample in a study of T cells in localized non-small cell lung cancer. Method: immunoSEQ multiplex PCR; TCRdb's copy keeps in-frame clones and lacks some. The sample has tens of thousands of clones; 87% are singletons. The starting material was peripheral blood, obtained before any cancer treatment. The source of these receptors is a man aged 40 to 70 with stage I squamous cell lung carcinoma.

This chain connects TRBV5-4 to TRBJ2-7, with D perhaps TRBD1 or TRBD2 (5 bases each). Trimming pared 0 bases from V and 7 bases from J, leaving 14 bases between. The germline CDR1 and CDR2 sequences are SGHNT and YYREEE (reference sequence). The CDR3 runs 14 residues. This CDR3 reads CASSLAGAAREQYF. The CDR3 DNA follows: TGTGCCAGCAGCTTGGCCGGGGCAGCGCGGGAGCAGTACTTC.

The rearrangement uses TRBV19 and TRBJ2-1; 8 nucleotides match TRBD2. Germline trimming cut 3 bases from V and 6 bases from J; bases unmatched to any gene: 4. The CDR3 runs to 14 residues. The germline V gene has CDR1 LNHDA and CDR2 SQIVND (reference sequence). This CDR3 is CASSMGLEGNEQFF. The DNA for the CDR3 is TGTGCCAGTAGTATGGGACTAGAGGGCAATGAGCAGTTCTTC.

The chain links TRBV10-3 to TRBJ2-1, with D perhaps TRBD2 (5 bases). The V and J ends lost 6 bases and 7 bases respectively, with 13 bases between them. Germline V gives CDR1 ENHRY, CDR2 SYGVKD. This CDR3 is 13 amino acids long. Written as DNA, the CDR3 is TGTGCCATCAGCATCACACTAGGGAATGAGCAGTTCTTC. As protein: CAISITLGNEQFF.

The rearrangement joins TRBV10-3 to TRBJ1-2; possible D gene TRBD1, 5 bases. Trimming removed 3 bases from V and 8 bases from J, with 7 bases in between. The CDR3 sequence is 11 residues long. The germline gives CDR1 ENHRY, CDR2 SYGVKD. CDR3 in DNA: TGTGCCATCAGTGATGGACAAGGCTACACCTTC. Encoded protein: CAISDGQGYTF.

The genes are TRBV7-9 and TRBJ1-5, with D perhaps matching TRBD1 (5 bases). V was clipped by 4 bases and J by 1 base, with 11 bases between them. CDR3 length equals 15 residues. CDR1 is SEHNR and CDR2 is FQNEAQ in the germline V gene (reference sequence). The CDR3 DNA reads as TGTGCCAGCAGCTCCCAGGGTAGGAGCAATCAGCCCCAGCATTTT. Translation: CASSSQGRSNQPQHF.

V is TRBV19 and J is TRBJ2-7, with D possibly being TRBD2 (6 bases). Looked up from germline, CDR1 is LNHDA and CDR2 is SQIVND (reference sequence). The ends were cut back, 4 bases at V and 0 bases at J, with 7 bases in the middle. The CDR3 runs to 13 residues. CDR3 residues: CASSKGLSYEQYF. In nucleotides, the CDR3 is TGTGCCAGTAGTAAGGGACTCTCCTACGAGCAGTACTTC.

V gene TRBV19 combines with J gene TRBJ1-6, with D perhaps matching TRBD1 (5 bases). Germline V lookup: CDR1 LNHDA, CDR2 SQIVND (reference sequence). This CDR3 is 14 amino acids long. Trimming took off 5 bases at V and 3 bases at J, with 8 bases between the two ends. The CDR3 nucleotides read TGTGCCAGTAGTCCCGACAGCTATAATTCACCCCTCCACTTT. Translating gives CASSPDSYNSPLHF. The entire variable domain, with the rest obtained from reference TRBV19 and TRBJ1-6, is as follows: DGGITQSPKYLFRKEGQNVTLSCEQNLNHDAMYWYRQDPGQGLRLIYYSQIVNDFQKGDIAEGYSVSREKKESFPLTVTSAQKNPTAFYLCASSPDSYNSPLHFGNGTRLTVT.

This clone was recorded only once. CDR3 amino acids: CASSPSGVSTSGNTIYF. The CDR3 nucleotides are TGTGCCAGCAGCCCCTCTGGGGTTTCTACCTCTGGAAACACCATATATTTT. The chain uses TRBV9 and TRBJ1-3; D not resolved. The CDR3 consists of 17 residues. Trimming left V 4 bases short and J 0 bases short, with 17 bases between. Germline V lookup: CDR1 SGDLS, CDR2 YYNGEE.

This sequence joins TRBV5-1 and TRBJ1-1; no clear D. Germline V gene sequence: CDR1 SGHRS, CDR2 YFSETQ. The CDR3 is 14 residues long. Trimming left V 0 bases short and J 6 bases short, with 12 bases between. The CDR3 spells CASSLEGFKAEAFF. DNA of the CDR3: TGCGCCAGCAGCTTGGAAGGGTTTAAGGCTGAAGCTTTCTTT.

The chain recombines TRBV15 with TRBJ1-6; D call uncertain. CDR3 length: 14 amino acids. V lost 5 bases to trimming and J lost 6 bases, with 11 bases between them. From germline, CDR1 is LNHNV and CDR2 YYDKDF (reference sequence). The CDR3 DNA reads TGTGCCACCAGCTTCCCGCCGGGTAATTCACCCCTCCACTTT. Its protein is CATSFPPGNSPLHF.

This clone came up once. The chain has TRBV19 and TRBJ2-1, with D perhaps TRBD1 or TRBD2 (6 bases each). The CDR3 is 17 amino acids. The V and J ends lost 1 base and 6 bases respectively, with 19 bases between them. Germline assignment: CDR1 LNHDA and CDR2 SQIVND (reference sequence). The CDR3 DNA reads as TGTGCCAGTAGTATAGGGGGTCCAGGGGAGGCCTCCAATGAGCAGTTCTTC. Its translation: CASSIGGPGEASNEQFF.

The sample holds a few counts of this clone. The V and J genes are TRBV2 and TRBJ1-6, with unresolved D. The CDR3 length is 17 residues. Trimming removed 5 bases at V and 4 bases at J, with 18 bases between. Per the germline V gene, CDR1 is SNHLY and CDR2 is FYNNEI. Written as DNA, the CDR3 is TGTGCCAGCAGTCTCCGACGGCCAATTGTTTATAATTCACCCCTCCACTTT. Residues: CASSLRRPIVYNSPLHF.

This clone was recorded a few times. The chain joins TRBV7-7 to TRBJ2-7; 13 bases are a match to TRBD2. The junction had 5 bases not matched to a gene; V was cut back by 4 bases and J by 5 bases. The CDR3 runs to 15 residues. Germline V gene data show CDR1 as SSHAT and CDR2 as FNYEAQ (reference sequence). In DNA, the CDR3 is TGTGCCAGCAGCTCGGGGACTAGCGGGGCGGACGAGCAGTACTTC. It encodes CASSSGTSGADEQYF.

The chain employs TRBV7-3 and TRBJ2-2; D may be TRBD2 (5 bases). V lost 4 bases and J lost 6, with 9 bases in between. Germline CDR1 reads SGHTA; CDR2 reads FQGTGA. The CDR3 is 13 residues long. CDR3 in DNA: TGTGCCAGCAGCTCAAGGACTGCCGGGGAGCTGTTTTTT. Protein: CASSSRTAGELFF. The whole variable domain, filled in from reference TRBV7-3 and TRBJ2-2, reads GAGVSQTPSNKVTEKGKYVELRCDPISGHTALYWYRQSLGQGPEFLIYFQGTGAADDSGLPNDRFFAVRPEGSVSTLKIQRTERGDSAVYLCASSSRTAGELFFGEGSRLTVL.

The CDR3 region is CASSFTPSGHLSGANVLTF. The CDR3 DNA sequence: TGTGCCAGCAGCTTCACACCTTCGGGACATCTCTCTGGGGCCAACGTCCTGACTTTC. The rearrangement links TRBV7-3 to TRBJ2-6; perhaps TRBD1 as D (6 bases). Deletions cut 3 bases from V and 0 bases from J, with 18 bases between. The CDR3 runs to 19 residues. Germline V gives CDR1 SGHTA, CDR2 FQGTGA. The complete variable domain, with remaining parts taken from reference TRBV7-3 and TRBJ2-6, reads GAGVSQTPSNKVTEKGKYVELRCDPISGHTALYWYRQSLGQGPEFLIYFQGTGAADDSGLPNDRFFAVRPEGSVSTLKIQRTERGDSAVYLCASSFTPSGHLSGANVLTFGAGSRLTVL.

In nucleotides, the CDR3 is TGTGCCAGCAGCGTAGGGGGTCAGGCGATGAACACTGAAGCTTTCTTT. The encoded protein is CASSVGGQAMNTEAFF. The chain uses TRBV9 and TRBJ1-1, with D hard to call. The CDR3 runs to 16 residues. V was pared by 0 bases and J by 0 bases, with 12 bases between. Germline-derived CDR1 and CDR2 are SGDLS and YYNGEE.

The chain employs TRBV6-1 and TRBJ2-7; tentatively, D is TRBD1 or TRBD2 (5 bases each). This CDR3 is built from 12 residues. V was shortened by 10 bases and J by 1 base, with 11 bases between the two germline ends. The germline gives CDR1 MNHNS, CDR2 SASEGT. CDR3 nucleotides: TGTGCCACCGGGGACGGTTCCTACGAGCAGTACTTC. Protein product: CATGDGSYEQYF.

This clone came up once. The rearrangement joins TRBV19 to TRBJ1-5; TRBD1 matches at 8 bases. Per germline, CDR1 LNHDA and CDR2 SQIVND (reference sequence). V trimming: 6 bases; J trimming: 3 bases; junction bases outside the gene matches: 4. The CDR3 consists of 14 residues. CDR3 in amino acids: CASRWTGNNQPQHF. CDR3 bases: TGTGCCAGTAGATGGACAGGGAACAATCAGCCCCAGCATTTT.

V is TRBV4-1 and J is TRBJ2-1, with TRBD2 matching over 8 bases. The germline gives CDR1 MGHRA, CDR2 YSYEKL. V lost 4 bases to trimming and J lost 0 bases; unmatched junction nucleotides: 8. The CDR3 loop spans 17 amino acids. CDR3 protein: CASSPDERGSSYNEQFF. The CDR3 DNA is TGCGCCAGCAGCCCCGACGAGCGGGGGAGCTCCTACAATGAGCAGTTCTTC.

The chain has TRBV2 and TRBJ1-5; perhaps TRBD1 as D (6 bases). The length of the CDR3 is 14 residues. Trimming cost V 5 bases and J 4 bases, with 12 bases left between them. Germline assignment: CDR1 SNHLY and CDR2 FYNNEI. The CDR3 spells CASSLQGLNQPQHF. The CDR3 DNA sequence: TGTGCCAGCAGTTTACAGGGCCTTAATCAGCCCCAGCATTTT.

A note on this clone: A much bigger clone sits one base away, suggesting this may be a read error. The chain combines TRBV6-6 with TRBJ2-3; no clear D. This CDR3 has 14 amino acids. The V end lost 2 bases, the J end lost 1 base, and 7 bases lay between the germline ends. Germline V gene lookup returns CDR1 MNHNY and CDR2 SVGAGI (reference sequence). The CDR3 bases are TGTGCCAGCAGTTACGGACGGGGCACAGATACGCAGTATTTT. Amino acids: CASSYGRGTDTQYF.

The chain couples TRBV19 to TRBJ2-5, with TRBD2 matching over 10 bases. CDR1 is LNHDA, CDR2 SQIVND, per germline (reference sequence). The junction had 11 bases not matched to a gene; V was cut back by 6 bases and J by 4 bases. The CDR3 runs to 16 residues. CDR3: CASRRSGGAVPETQYF. For the CDR3, the DNA is TGTGCCAGTAGAAGGAGCGGGGGGGCCGTGCCAGAGACCCAGTACTTC.

The V gene is TRBV30, the J gene TRBJ1-2; the D is unclear. The V gene lost 2 bases and the J gene lost 8 bases, with 21 bases spanning the gap. Germline assignment: CDR1 GTSNPN and CDR2 SVGIG (reference sequence). The CDR3 has 15 amino acids. CDR3 protein: CAWSMLGVEFSGYTF. CDR3 coding DNA: TGTGCCTGGAGTATGTTAGGCGTAGAGTTTTCGGGCTACACCTTC.

V gene TRBV7-2 combines with J gene TRBJ1-6; 10 bases are shared with TRBD1. The germline V gene encodes CDR1 SGHTA and CDR2 FQGNSA. V dropped 4 bases and J dropped 9; count of bases not matched to a gene: 12. The CDR3 is made up of 17 amino acids. The CDR3 region is CASSSTPGTGVGSPLHF. The CDR3 DNA follows: TGTGCCAGCAGCTCAACTCCCGGGACAGGGGTTGGTTCACCCCTCCACTTT.

The rearrangement joins TRBV6-5 to TRBJ1-2; D is possibly TRBD1 (5 bases). The germline V gene has CDR1 MNHEY and CDR2 SVGAGI. V was shortened by 6 bases and J by 5 bases, with 13 bases between the two germline ends. The CDR3 has 13 residues. CDR3 nucleotides: TGTGCCAGCAGCCGGGGGACGGTTTATGGCTACACCTTC. It translates to CASSRGTVYGYTF.

V and J are TRBV18 and TRBJ2-4; possible D gene TRBD2, 6 bases. Germline V CDR1 and CDR2: KGHSH, LQKENI. The CDR3 has 12 amino acids. V was trimmed by 6 bases and J by 6 bases, leaving 9 bases between them. CDR3 sequence (DNA): TGTGCCAGCTCCCCCGGGAGAAACATTCAGTACTTC. Encoded protein: CASSPGRNIQYF.

The gene calls are TRBV7-2 and TRBJ1-1; 7 nucleotides line up with TRBD1. Losses at the gene ends were 5 bases for V and 0 bases for J; bases not matched to a gene: 9. CDR3 length: 16 residues. Germline CDR1 SGHTA, CDR2 FQGNSA. CDR3 amino acids: CASSPQGQNMNTEAFF. The CDR3 DNA follows: TGTGCCAGCAGCCCCCAGGGACAGAACATGAACACTGAAGCTTTCTTT.

The chain recombines TRBV6-5 with TRBJ2-5, with 15 bases that match TRBD2. The CDR3 runs 16 residues. Germline CDR1 reads MNHEY; CDR2 reads SVGAGI. Unmatched junction bases numbered 5, after V lost 2 bases and J lost 7 bases. CDR3: CASSYRRTSGGGTQYF. The DNA for the CDR3 is TGTGCCAGCAGTTACCGTCGGACTAGCGGGGGGGGGACCCAGTACTTC.

The chain has TRBV5-1 and TRBJ2-3; unclear D gene. CDR1 is SGHRS, CDR2 YFSETQ, per germline. Trimming pared 0 bases from V and 2 bases from J, leaving 7 bases between. This CDR3 has 14 residues. Here the CDR3 reads CASSLAAYTDTQYF. CDR3 bases: TGCGCCAGCAGCTTGGCCGCCTACACAGATACGCAGTATTTT.